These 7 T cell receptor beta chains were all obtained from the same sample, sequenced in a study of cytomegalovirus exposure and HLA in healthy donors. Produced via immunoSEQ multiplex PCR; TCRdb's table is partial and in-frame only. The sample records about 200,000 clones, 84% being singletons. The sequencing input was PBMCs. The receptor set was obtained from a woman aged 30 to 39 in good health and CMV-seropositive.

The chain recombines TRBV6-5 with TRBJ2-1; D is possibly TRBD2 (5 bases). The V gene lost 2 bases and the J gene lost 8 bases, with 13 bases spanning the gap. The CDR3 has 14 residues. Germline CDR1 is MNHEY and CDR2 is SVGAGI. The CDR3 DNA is TGTGCCAGCAGTTACGCGGGCTTTAGGGATGAGCAGTTCTTC. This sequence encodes CASSYAGFRDEQFF.

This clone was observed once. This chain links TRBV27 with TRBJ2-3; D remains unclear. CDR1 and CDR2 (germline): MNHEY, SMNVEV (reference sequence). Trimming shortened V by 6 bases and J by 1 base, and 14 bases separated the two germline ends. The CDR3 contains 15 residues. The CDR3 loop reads CASSAYLPGTDTQYF. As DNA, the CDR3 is TGTGCCAGCAGCGCATATCTCCCAGGCACAGATACGCAGTATTTT.

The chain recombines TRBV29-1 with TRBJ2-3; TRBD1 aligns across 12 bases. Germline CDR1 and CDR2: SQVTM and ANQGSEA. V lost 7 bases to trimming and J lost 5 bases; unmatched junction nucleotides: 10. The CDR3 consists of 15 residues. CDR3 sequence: CSAVPGQGAVDTQYF. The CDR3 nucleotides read TGCAGCGCCGTACCGGGACAGGGGGCGGTAGATACGCAGTATTTT.

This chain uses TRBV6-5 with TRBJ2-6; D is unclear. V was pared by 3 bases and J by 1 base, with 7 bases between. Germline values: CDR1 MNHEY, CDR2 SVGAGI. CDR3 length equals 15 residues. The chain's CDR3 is CASSYRRSGANVLTF. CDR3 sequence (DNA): TGTGCCAGCAGTTATCGGCGGTCTGGGGCCAACGTCCTGACTTTC.

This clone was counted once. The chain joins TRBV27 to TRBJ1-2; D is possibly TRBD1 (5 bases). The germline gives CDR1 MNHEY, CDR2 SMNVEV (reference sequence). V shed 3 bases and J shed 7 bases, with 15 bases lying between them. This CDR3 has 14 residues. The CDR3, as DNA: TGTGCCAGCAGTTTTTCAGGGCCGCAATCTGGCTACACCTTC. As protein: CASSFSGPQSGYTF.

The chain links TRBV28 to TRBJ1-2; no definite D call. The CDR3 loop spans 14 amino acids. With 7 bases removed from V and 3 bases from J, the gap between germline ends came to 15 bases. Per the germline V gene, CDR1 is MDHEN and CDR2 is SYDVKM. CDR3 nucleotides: TGTGCCAGCACCCGGGGAGGGTCCGACTATGGCTACACCTTC. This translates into CASTRGGSDYGYTF.

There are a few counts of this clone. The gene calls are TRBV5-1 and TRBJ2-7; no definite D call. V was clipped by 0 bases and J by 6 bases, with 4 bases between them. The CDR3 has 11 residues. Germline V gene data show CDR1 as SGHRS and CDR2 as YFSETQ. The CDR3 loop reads CASSLDSEQYF. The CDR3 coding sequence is TGCGCCAGCAGCTTGGACAGCGAGCAGTACTTC.